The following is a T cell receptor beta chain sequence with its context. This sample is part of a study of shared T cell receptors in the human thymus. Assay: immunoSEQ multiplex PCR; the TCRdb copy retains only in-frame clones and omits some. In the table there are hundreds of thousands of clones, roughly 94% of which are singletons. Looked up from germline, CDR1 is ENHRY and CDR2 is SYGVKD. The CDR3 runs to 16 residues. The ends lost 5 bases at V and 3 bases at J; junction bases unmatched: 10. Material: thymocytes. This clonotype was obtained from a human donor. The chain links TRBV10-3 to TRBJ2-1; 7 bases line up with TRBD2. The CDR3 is CAISWGTGGVYNEQFF. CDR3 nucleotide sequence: TGTGCCATCAGTTGGGGAACGGGAGGCGTCTACAATGAGCAGTTCTTC.